Below are 6 T cell receptor beta chains sequenced from a single sample in a study of vaccination and CD4 T cells after COVID-19. Stated time point: late sampling 161 to 241 days after vaccination in a few convalescent patients. TCRdb reprocessed the PCR reads with MiXCR, giving one entry per CDR3 protein. The sample contains some 33,000 distinct CDR3 sequences, 36% of which appear only once. The material sequenced was CD4+ T cells from blood, taken about 7 months after SARS-CoV-2 vaccination. The receptors were gathered from a human donor who had recovered from COVID-19.

This rearrangement joins TRBV20-1 to TRBJ1-2, with 12 bases identical to TRBD1. Losses at the gene ends were 1 base for V and 7 bases for J; bases not matched to a gene: 10. The CDR3 is made up of 16 amino acids. Germline assignment: CDR1 DFQATT and CDR2 SNEGSKA (reference sequence). The CDR3, as DNA: TGCAGTGCTAGAGCCCTGCGGGGACAGGGGGCGCCTGGCTACACCTTC. Amino acid sequence: CSARALRGQGAPGYTF.

The chain uses TRBV10-3 and TRBJ2-3, with D unresolved. The V end lost 0 bases, the J end lost 0 bases, and 10 bases lay between the germline ends. Germline loops: CDR1 ENHRY, CDR2 SYGVKD. The CDR3 is made up of 16 amino acids. The CDR3 sequence: CAISESAETSTDTQYF. CDR3 sequence (DNA): TGTGCCATCAGTGAGTCTGCGGAAACTAGCACAGATACGCAGTATTTT.

CDR3 amino acids: CASSSRIAGGSSYEQYF. Here the CDR3 DNA reads TGTGCCAGCAGCAGTCGTATAGCGGGAGGAAGCTCCTACGAGCAGTACTTC. The chain has TRBV21-1 and TRBJ2-7; TRBD2, the D gene given by the table, was not confirmed from the DNA. TRBV21-1 is listed as a pseudogene. This CDR3 spans 17 amino acids.

The chain recombines TRBV5-4 with TRBJ1-2; TRBD1 aligns across 7 bases. V shed 4 bases, J shed 4 bases, and the junction held 7 bases outside the gene matches. CDR1 and CDR2 from the germline V gene are SGHNT and YYREEE (reference sequence). This CDR3 region has 14 residues. The CDR3 coding sequence is TGTGCCAGCAGCACTCAGGGACAGCCCTATGGCTACACCTTC. This translates into CASSTQGQPYGYTF. The complete variable domain, with remaining parts taken from reference TRBV5-4 and TRBJ1-2, reads ETGVTQSPTHLIKTRGQQVTLRCSSQSGHNTVSWYQQALGQGPQFIFQYYREEENGRGNFPPRFSGLQFPNYSSELNVNALELDDSALYLCASSTQGQPYGYTFGSGTRLTVV.

This clonotype was counted a single time. The V call is TRBV27, the J call TRBJ2-1, with 12 bases identical to TRBD1. This CDR3 contains 15 residues. Germline assignment: CDR1 MNHEY and CDR2 SMNVEV (reference sequence). After removal of 6 bases from V and 8 bases from J, the junction contained 8 bases not matched to a gene. CDR3 residues: CASRLGTGGGDEQFF. The CDR3 coding sequence is TGTGCCAGCAGACTCGGGACAGGGGGCGGAGATGAGCAGTTCTTC.

This rearrangement joins TRBV28 to TRBJ2-2, with 9 bases matching TRBD1. Trimming removed 7 bases from V and 5 bases from J; junction bases left unmatched: 8. Germline V gene lookup returns CDR1 MDHEN and CDR2 SYDVKM. The CDR3 extends over 15 amino acids. The CDR3 region is CASNLQGALTGELFF. CDR3 bases: TGTGCCAGCAACCTACAGGGGGCGCTTACCGGGGAGCTGTTTTTT.